These 22 T cell receptor beta chains were sequenced from one sample in a study of CD8+CD57+ T cells in acquired aplastic anemia. According to the study, genomic DNA was the template for TCR beta VDJ and CDR3 profiling. TCRdb fed the reads into MiXCR, producing one record per CDR3 protein. This sample carries 150,000 to 200,000 distinct CDR3 sequences, 45% to 50% of them seen once, and the ten largest clones take more than 30%. Only patients with CD8+CD57+ cell expansion on flow cytometry were chosen for sequencing. Sequencing was performed on sorted CD4+, CD8+, or CD8+CD57+ T cells (not recorded which) from PBMCs. These receptors all come from a human donor with aplastic anemia.

This clonotype has ten or more counts. The chain employs TRBV5-1 and TRBJ1-4, with unresolved D. Germline lookup yields CDR1 SGHRS and CDR2 YFSETQ. The CDR3 covers 17 residues. V was cut by 1 base and J by 8 bases, with 21 bases left in between. The CDR3 spells CASSLLSHHLVGEKLFF. CDR3 nucleotides: TGCGCCAGCAGCTTGCTGTCACACCACCTGGTGGGGGAAAAACTGTTTTTT. The variable domain in full, completed from reference TRBV5-1 and TRBJ1-4, reads KAGVTQTPRYLIKTRGQQVTLSCSPISGHRSVSWYQQTPGQGLQFLFEYFSETQRNKGNFPGRFSGRQFSNSRSEMNVSTLELGDSALYLCASSLLSHHLVGEKLFFGSGTQLSVL.

The rearrangement links TRBV27 to TRBJ1-5; the match to TRBD1 covers 11 bases. Germline V gives CDR1 MNHEY, CDR2 SMNVEV (reference sequence). V shed 6 bases, J shed 4 bases, and the junction held 8 bases outside the gene matches. The CDR3 length is 16 residues. CDR3 coding DNA: TGTGCCAGCAGCTTAGGGGGACAGGGGGTAAATCAGCCCCAGCATTTT. The encoded protein is CASSLGGQGVNQPQHF.

This clonotype occurred many times. The genes are TRBV20-1 and TRBJ2-2; TRBD2 aligns across 11 bases. The CDR3 loop spans 15 amino acids. Germline V CDR1 and CDR2: DFQATT, SNEGSKA (reference sequence). V gave up 5 bases and J gave up 2 bases; unmatched junction bases: 4. Here the CDR3 reads CSAVTSGTNTGELFF. CDR3 in DNA: TGCAGTGCTGTGACTAGCGGGACAAACACCGGGGAGCTGTTTTTT.

The rearrangement joins TRBV10-3 to TRBJ1-6; 7 bases align to TRBD1. Germline-derived CDR1 and CDR2 are ENHRY and SYGVKD. V shed 6 bases and J 9 bases; nucleotides not matched to a gene: 5. CDR3 size: 13 residues. In nucleotides, the CDR3 is TGTGCCATCAGCCAGGGGGTTGGTTCACCCCTCCACTTT. Translation: CAISQGVGSPLHF.

The CDR3 nucleotides are TGTGCCAGCAGCTTGGAGGCAGCTCACGGGAATTCACCCCTCCACTTT. Translation: CASSLEAAHGNSPLHF. This chain joins TRBV5-5 and TRBJ1-6; D call uncertain. Per the germline V gene, CDR1 is SGHKS and CDR2 is YYEKEE (reference sequence). The V and J ends lost 0 bases and 7 bases respectively, with 14 bases between them. The CDR3 runs to 16 residues.

This clonotype has at least ten counts. V and J are TRBV29-1 and TRBJ1-1, with D tentatively TRBD1 (5 bases). Germline lookup yields CDR1 SQVTM and CDR2 ANQGSEA. The CDR3 spans 11 residues. Deletions cut 4 bases from V and 4 bases from J, with 7 bases between. CDR3 loop: CSVGGSTEAFF. The CDR3 bases are TGCAGCGTTGGGGGCAGCACTGAAGCTTTCTTT.

This clonotype was found many times. This chain joins TRBV10-1 and TRBJ2-7; the D is unclear. The CDR3 is 14 amino acids. The V end was cut by 3 bases, the J end by 0 bases, with 9 bases between. Germline CDR1 reads WNHNN; CDR2 reads SYGVQD (reference sequence). CDR3 in DNA: TGCGCCAGCAGTGAAGGTGAAGGCTCCTACGAGCAGTACTTC. This codes for CASSEGEGSYEQYF.

This clonotype was counted many times. The chain links TRBV29-1 to TRBJ1-1, with a possible D match to TRBD1 (5 bases). CDR1 is SQVTM, CDR2 ANQGSEA, per germline. The germline V and J ends were trimmed by 7 bases and 5 bases, with 17 bases remaining between them. This CDR3 has 13 residues. CDR3 nucleotides: TGCAGCGAGAGAACTCAGGGAAGGACTGAAGCTTTCTTT. The encoded protein is CSERTQGRTEAFF. Full variable domain (remainder filled in from reference TRBV29-1 and TRBJ1-1): SAVISQKPSRDICQRGTSLTIQCQVDSQVTMMFWYRQQPGQSLTLIATANQGSEATYESGFVIDKFPISRPNLTFSTLTVSNMSPEDSSIYLCSERTQGRTEAFFGQGTRLTVV.

DNA for the CDR3: TGCAGTGCCACTCGGGGAGGTGGCGACGAGCAGTACTTC. Encoded protein: CSATRGGGDEQYF. This rearrangement joins TRBV20-1 to TRBJ2-7; D might be TRBD2 (6 bases). Germline lookup yields CDR1 DFQATT and CDR2 SNEGSKA (reference sequence). Trimming pared 6 bases from V and 5 bases from J, leaving 17 bases between. There are 13 residues in the CDR3.

Here the CDR3 DNA reads TGCAGTGCTAGGGACCGTACAGATACGCAGTATTTT. Encoded protein: CSARDRTDTQYF. The rearrangement uses TRBV20-1 and TRBJ2-3; unclear D gene. Deletions cut 3 bases from V and 3 bases from J, with 7 bases between. This CDR3 is built from 12 residues. Per the germline V gene, CDR1 is DFQATT and CDR2 is SNEGSKA (reference sequence).

Details on this clonotype: A much larger clone lies a single base off, so this may be a read error. The conserved phenylalanine or tryptophan normally closing the CDR3 is absent here, so this likely arose from a read error. The gene calls are TRBV5-4 and TRBJ1-1, with TRBD1 matching 8 bases. With 4 bases clipped from V and 4 bases from J, the junction kept 6 bases outside the gene matches. This CDR3 region has 14 residues. From germline, CDR1 is SGHNT and CDR2 YYREEE (reference sequence). CDR3 sequence: CASSRQGQGTEAFS. In DNA form, the CDR3 reads TGTGCCAGCAGCCGACAGGGGCAGGGCACTGAAGCTTTCTCT.

Turning to this clonotype: Lacking the conserved final phenylalanine or tryptophan, this CDR3 likely reflects a read error. The V gene is TRBV30, the J gene TRBJ2-6; D remains unclear. CDR1 and CDR2 from the germline V gene are GTSNPN and SVGIG (reference sequence). Trimming left V 2 bases short and J 4 bases short, with 6 bases between. This CDR3 is 13 amino acids long. In DNA form, the CDR3 reads TGTGCCTGGAGTCAAGCAGGGGCCAACGTCCTGACTCTC. Residues: CAWSQAGANVLTL.

The chain employs TRBV29-1 and TRBJ1-2; D remains unclear. Between the trimmed V and J ends, which lost 3 bases and 9 bases, there was a span of 14 bases. The CDR3 covers 12 residues. Per germline, CDR1 SQVTM and CDR2 ANQGSEA. CDR3 sequence reads: CSVDGQIASYTF. In nucleotides, the CDR3 is TGCAGCGTTGATGGTCAGATCGCTAGCTACACCTTC.

The V gene is TRBV7-3, the J gene TRBJ2-4, with D perhaps matching TRBD2 (5 bases). Germline-derived CDR1 and CDR2 are SGHTA and FQGTGA. This CDR3 is built from 12 residues. Trimming took off 1 base at V and 7 bases at J, with 5 bases between the two ends. The DNA for the CDR3 is TGTGCCAGCAGCTTAAGCGGGAACATTCAGTACTTC. The encoded protein is CASSLSGNIQYF.

This clonotype showed up many times. As DNA, the CDR3 is TGTGCCAGCAGTTCCCCCGGGGATGCAGATACGCAGTATTTT. It encodes CASSSPGDADTQYF. The chain links TRBV12-3 or TRBV12-4 to TRBJ2-3, with D possibly being TRBD2 (5 bases). Trimming shortened V by 4 bases and J by 4 bases, and 12 bases separated the two germline ends. The CDR3 is made up of 14 amino acids.

V and J are TRBV3-1 and TRBJ1-6, with unresolved D. The CDR3 is 14 residues long. V gave up 1 base and J gave up 11 bases, with 12 bases separating them. Germline V gene lookup returns CDR1 LGHDT and CDR2 YNNKEL (reference sequence). The CDR3 DNA reads as TGTGCCAGCAGCCAAGTAGACGGAGGTACACCCCTCCACTTT. Translation: CASSQVDGGTPLHF.

The genes are TRBV10-3 and TRBJ2-1; 10 bases match TRBD2. From germline, CDR1 is ENHRY and CDR2 SYGVKD. J gave up 9 bases and V 3 bases, and 5 bases lay outside the gene matches. The CDR3 has 14 residues. This CDR3 is CAISESGGAGEQFF. CDR3 nucleotide sequence: TGTGCCATCAGTGAAAGCGGGGGGGCCGGTGAGCAGTTCTTC.

This rearrangement joins TRBV7-3 to TRBJ2-7, with TRBD1 identical over 7 bases. The DNA end is a closer match to TRBJ2-1, so the J assignment may be wrong. The CDR3 covers 15 residues. Germline V gives CDR1 SGHTA, CDR2 FQGTGA. The CDR3 nucleotides read TGTGCCAGCAGCTCATTGCCGGGACAGCTTAATGAGCAGTTCTTC. It is translated as CASSSLPGQLNEQFF.

This sequence joins TRBV10-3 and TRBJ1-3; D is ambiguous. V was trimmed by 7 bases and J by 2 bases, leaving 12 bases between them. Germline V gives CDR1 ENHRY, CDR2 SYGVKD. The CDR3 has 14 residues. This CDR3 reads CAITRRPTGNTIYF. The CDR3 DNA reads TGTGCCATCACCCGTAGACCGACTGGAAACACCATATATTTT.

Concerning this clonotype itself: Given a much more abundant clone one base away, this may be a read error. The chain has TRBV6-1 and TRBJ1-5; 7 bases agree with TRBD1. This CDR3 comprises 16 residues. The V and J ends lost 6 bases and 9 bases, in that order; junction bases with no gene match: 17. Germline V lookup: CDR1 MNHNS, CDR2 SASEGT. The CDR3 spells CASRLQGHEWDRPQHF. CDR3 coding DNA: TGTGCCAGCAGGTTACAGGGGCATGAGTGGGATCGGCCCCAGCATTTT.

The rearrangement uses TRBV20-1 and TRBJ2-7; unclear D gene. The CDR3 contains 13 residues. Trimming cost V 0 bases and J 2 bases, with 8 bases left between them. CDR1 is DFQATT and CDR2 is SNEGSKA in the germline V gene (reference sequence). CDR3 DNA sequence: TGCAGTGCTAGAGACAGTTCAACCTACGAGCAGTACTTC. Translation gives CSARDSSTYEQYF.

The chain recombines TRBV15 with TRBJ2-3; no clear D gene. V dropped 0 bases and J dropped 2 bases, with 9 bases sitting between them. Germline assignment: CDR1 LNHNV and CDR2 YYDKDF (reference sequence). The CDR3 covers 15 residues. The CDR3 DNA reads TGTGCCACCAGCAGAGATTCCGCCTCCACAGATACGCAGTATTTT. Translated: CATSRDSASTDTQYF. The whole variable domain, filled in from reference TRBV15 and TRBJ2-3, reads DAMVIQNPRYQVTQFGKPVTLSCSQTLNHNVMYWYQQKSSQAPKLLFHYYDKDFNNEADTPDNFQSRRPNTSFCFLDIRSPGLGDTAMYLCATSRDSASTDTQYFGPGTRLTVL.